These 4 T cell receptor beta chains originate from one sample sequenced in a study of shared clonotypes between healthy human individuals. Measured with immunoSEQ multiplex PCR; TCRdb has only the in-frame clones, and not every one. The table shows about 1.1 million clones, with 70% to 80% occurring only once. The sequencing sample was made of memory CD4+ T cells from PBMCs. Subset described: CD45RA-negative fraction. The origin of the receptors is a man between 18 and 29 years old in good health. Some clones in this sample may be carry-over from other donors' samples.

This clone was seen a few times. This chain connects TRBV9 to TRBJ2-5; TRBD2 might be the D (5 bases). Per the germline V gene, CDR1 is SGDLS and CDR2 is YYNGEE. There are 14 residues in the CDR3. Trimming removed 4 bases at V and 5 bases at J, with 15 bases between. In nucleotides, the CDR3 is TGTGCCAGCAGCCTACTAGATTTGTCGGAGACCCAGTACTTC. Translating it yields CASSLLDLSETQYF.

CDR3 coding DNA: TGTGCCAGCGGAAGGGACGGGATCTATGGCTACACCTTC. It yields the protein CASGRDGIYGYTF. The rearrangement uses TRBV27 and TRBJ1-2; D may be TRBD1 (5 bases). Trimming took off 8 bases at V and 4 bases at J, with 14 bases between the two ends. CDR3 length equals 13 residues. Germline V CDR1 and CDR2: MNHEY, SMNVEV (reference sequence).

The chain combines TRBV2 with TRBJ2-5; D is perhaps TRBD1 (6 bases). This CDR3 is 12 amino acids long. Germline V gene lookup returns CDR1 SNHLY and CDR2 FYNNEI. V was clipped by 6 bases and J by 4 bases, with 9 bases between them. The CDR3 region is CASSQDRETQYF. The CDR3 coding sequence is TGTGCCAGCAGCCAGGACAGAGAGACCCAGTACTTC.

Written as DNA, the CDR3 is TGTGCCAGCAGTGATGTTGAAAAACTGTTTTTT. Its protein is CASSDVEKLFF. The chain employs TRBV6-1 and TRBJ1-4; D is unclear. Trimming pared 3 bases from V and 7 bases from J, leaving 3 bases between. Germline V CDR1 and CDR2: MNHNS, SASEGT. CDR3 length equals 11 residues.